These 30 T cell receptor beta chains came from one sample sequenced in a study of cytomegalovirus exposure and HLA in healthy donors. 13 Jbeta primers and 60 Vbeta primers were used for the PCR. Repertoires were generated with immunoSEQ multiplex PCR, while TCRdb's copy carries only in-frame clones and drops some. Found here are 150,000 to 200,000 clones, roughly 74% of them singletons; the top ten hold less than 5%. The sequencing sample was made of PBMCs. The receptors were gathered from a male donor in good health and CMV-seronegative.

The chain couples TRBV2 to TRBJ1-6; a possible D gene is TRBD1 (6 bases). With 5 bases removed from V and 10 bases from J, the gap between germline ends came to 18 bases. Per germline, CDR1 SNHLY and CDR2 FYNNEI. CDR3 length: 15 residues. CDR3 protein: CASSPPTGRSSPLHF. DNA for the CDR3: TGTGCCAGCAGTCCGCCGACAGGACGTAGCTCACCCCTCCACTTT.

This clone turned up a few times. The genes are TRBV9 and TRBJ1-2, with 9 bases aligning to TRBD1. CDR3 length equals 16 residues. Per germline, CDR1 SGDLS and CDR2 YYNGEE. The J segment lost 6 bases and the V segment lost 3 bases, leaving 12 bases of the junction unmatched. The CDR3 region is CASSAPQGRDRDGYTF. CDR3 in DNA: TGTGCCAGCAGCGCGCCCCAGGGTCGGGACAGGGATGGCTACACCTTC.

This chain uses TRBV5-4 with TRBJ1-6; 9 positions match TRBD1. This CDR3 is 15 amino acids long. Losses at the gene ends were 2 bases for V and 7 bases for J; bases not matched to a gene: 4. Germline V gives CDR1 SGHNT, CDR2 YYREEE (reference sequence). Written as DNA, the CDR3 is TGTGCCAGCAGCTTTGGGGACAGGGTAAATTCACCCCTCCACTTT. Its protein product is CASSFGDRVNSPLHF.

The CDR3: CASSQPTSGSLTGELFF. CDR3 coding DNA: TGTGCCAGCAGCCAACCCACTAGCGGGAGTCTCACCGGGGAGCTGTTTTTT. V gene TRBV4-2 combines with J gene TRBJ2-2, with TRBD2 identical over 11 bases. Trimming removed 2 bases from V and 4 bases from J; junction bases left unmatched: 6. The CDR3 loop spans 17 amino acids. Germline V gives CDR1 LGHNA, CDR2 YNFKEQ.

The V call is TRBV11-2, the J call TRBJ2-1; 12 bases align to TRBD2. Germline assignment: CDR1 SGHAT and CDR2 FQNNGV. Trimming cost V 5 bases and J 1 base; bases outside gene matches: 3. The CDR3 length is 16 residues. The CDR3 spells CASSRTSGTSYNEQFF. For the CDR3, the DNA is TGTGCCAGCAGCCGGACTAGCGGGACTTCCTACAATGAGCAGTTCTTC.

This clone was seen more than once but under ten times. The rearrangement joins TRBV29-1 to TRBJ2-7; 7 nucleotides align to TRBD1. CDR3 size: 13 residues. Trimming at V came to 5 bases and at J to 6 bases, leaving 10 bases not matched to a gene. Germline CDR1 SQVTM, CDR2 ANQGSEA. CDR3 region: CSVTATGAGEQYF. CDR3 sequence (DNA): TGCAGCGTTACCGCCACAGGGGCAGGCGAGCAGTACTTC.

This clone was found a few times. The chain links TRBV7-9 to TRBJ1-1; TRBD1 might be the D (5 bases). V was shortened by 1 base and J by 12 bases, with 15 bases between the two germline ends. Germline V gene data show CDR1 as SEHNR and CDR2 as FQNEAQ (reference sequence). This CDR3 spans 13 amino acids. CDR3 region: CASSLVTTRDSFF. CDR3 nucleotide sequence: TGTGCCAGCAGCTTAGTGACGACTAGGGACTCTTTCTTT.

The chain employs TRBV2 and TRBJ2-5, with 8 bases that match TRBD2. Germline CDR1 SNHLY, CDR2 FYNNEI. V trimming: 1 base; J trimming: 3 bases; junction bases outside the gene matches: 4. The CDR3 covers 15 residues. The CDR3 sequence: CASSEGGLVEETQYF. The CDR3 DNA reads as TGTGCCAGCAGTGAAGGGGGACTAGTAGAAGAGACCCAGTACTTC.

The V call is TRBV5-1, the J call TRBJ2-7; the D gene is possibly TRBD1 (6 bases). Trimming shortened V by 4 bases and J by 2 bases, and 10 bases separated the two germline ends. Germline CDR1 and CDR2: SGHRS and YFSETQ. The CDR3 runs to 13 residues. CDR3 residues: CASSKDSTYEQYF. The DNA for the CDR3 is TGCGCCAGCAGCAAGGACAGTACCTACGAGCAGTACTTC.

The CDR3 bases are TGTGCCAGCAGTTACTCGAGGGTGGGTCAGCCCCAGCATTTT. Encoded protein: CASSYSRVGQPQHF. The V call is TRBV6-5, the J call TRBJ1-5; D gene ambiguous. Germline V gene sequence: CDR1 MNHEY, CDR2 SVGAGI. The CDR3 loop spans 14 amino acids. Trimming left V 0 bases short and J 6 bases short, with 9 bases between.

The J gene is TRBJ1-3, the V gene TRBV19; D remains ambiguous. Trimming stripped 4 bases from V and 0 bases from J, with 13 bases between. Germline V gene sequence: CDR1 LNHDA, CDR2 SQIVND (reference sequence). This CDR3 is 16 amino acids long. The CDR3 loop is CASSTGELFSGNTIYF. The CDR3 region has the DNA TGTGCCAGTAGTACGGGAGAACTTTTCTCTGGAAACACCATATATTTT.

The chain has TRBV25-1 and TRBJ1-5; 8 bases align to TRBD1. CDR1 and CDR2 (germline): MGHDK, SYGVNS. CDR3 length: 14 amino acids. V trimming: 4 bases; J trimming: 5 bases; junction bases outside the gene matches: 4. As DNA, the CDR3 is TGTGCCAGCAGTGCGACAGGGGTCTATCAGCCCCAGCATTTT. This encodes CASSATGVYQPQHF.

V and J are TRBV6-1 and TRBJ2-5, with 8 positions matching TRBD1. V dropped 1 base and J dropped 3; count of bases not matched to a gene: 4. This CDR3 is 15 amino acids long. Germline values: CDR1 MNHNS, CDR2 SASEGT. CDR3 loop: CASSEVRQGKETQYF. DNA for the CDR3: TGTGCCAGCAGTGAAGTCAGACAGGGGAAAGAGACCCAGTACTTC.

This clone turned up a few times. J is TRBJ1-1 and V is TRBV2; D possibly corresponds to TRBD1 (5 bases). CDR1 and CDR2 (germline): SNHLY, FYNNEI. V lost 9 bases, J lost 7 bases, and 12 bases lay in between. This CDR3 contains 11 residues. CDR3 sequence: CARGQFSEAFF. The CDR3 DNA is TGTGCCAGGGGGCAGTTTAGTGAAGCTTTCTTT.

The chain links TRBV6-5 to TRBJ2-7; D is ambiguous. V gave up 0 bases and J gave up 7 bases, with 4 bases separating them. Germline V lookup: CDR1 MNHEY, CDR2 SVGAGI. CDR3 size: 11 residues. CDR3 protein: CASSYSTEQYF. The CDR3 nucleotides read TGTGCCAGCAGTTACTCGACTGAGCAGTACTTC.

The chain joins TRBV5-1 to TRBJ2-5, with D hard to call. V was trimmed by 2 bases and J by 1 base, leaving 9 bases between them. CDR1 is SGHRS, CDR2 YFSETQ, per germline. The CDR3 has 14 residues. This CDR3 is CASSFVPIQETQYF. Written as DNA, the CDR3 is TGCGCCAGCAGCTTTGTCCCCATCCAAGAGACCCAGTACTTC.

This clone was detected only once. This chain uses TRBV9 with TRBJ2-1; TRBD1 agrees at 7 bases. In germline, CDR1 is SGDLS, CDR2 YYNGEE. The CDR3 contains 16 residues. The trim removed 3 bases at V and 4 bases at J, leaving 10 bases unmatched. CDR3 DNA sequence: TGTGCCAGCAGCGGGATGCCGGGACAGAGTTACAATGAGCAGTTCTTC. Protein sequence: CASSGMPGQSYNEQFF.

This clone was seen a handful of times. V and J are TRBV4-2 and TRBJ2-2; 8 nucleotides line up with TRBD1. V shed 4 bases and J 1 base; nucleotides not matched to a gene: 2. The CDR3 length is 15 residues. From germline, CDR1 is LGHNA and CDR2 YNFKEQ. CDR3 in amino acids: CASSPTGENTGELFF. The CDR3 DNA is TGTGCCAGCAGCCCGACAGGGGAGAACACCGGGGAGCTGTTTTTT.

The V and J genes are TRBV6-5 and TRBJ1-2; no definite D call. V was pared by 7 bases and J by 0 bases, with 12 bases between. This CDR3 spans 14 amino acids. Germline CDR1 MNHEY, CDR2 SVGAGI. CDR3: CASTRGEANYGYTF. The CDR3 region has the DNA TGTGCCAGCACCCGAGGAGAGGCTAACTATGGCTACACCTTC.

CDR3 region: CSASITDTQYF. The CDR3 coding sequence is TGCAGTGCTAGCATCACAGATACGCAGTATTTT. The gene calls are TRBV20-1 and TRBJ2-3; D unclear. Trimming took 3 bases from V and 2 from J, leaving 3 bases between them. This CDR3 is 11 amino acids long. Germline values: CDR1 DFQATT, CDR2 SNEGSKA (reference sequence).

The CDR3 nucleotides read TGCGCCAGCAAAGGACAGCCACTTTCACAGGAGCCCCAGTACTTC. The encoded protein is CASKGQPLSQEPQYF. The chain has TRBV5-1 and TRBJ2-5; possibly TRBD1 for D (6 bases). The CDR3 consists of 15 residues. CDR1 is SGHRS, CDR2 YFSETQ, per germline. V was shortened by 6 bases and J by 9 bases, with 24 bases between the two germline ends.

V and J are TRBV30 and TRBJ2-7, with a possible D match to TRBD1 (5 bases). V was shortened by 1 base and J by 3 bases, with 13 bases between the two germline ends. The germline V gene encodes CDR1 GTSNPN and CDR2 SVGIG (reference sequence). The CDR3 totals 14 residues. CDR3 amino acids: CAWSGARAVYEQYF. CDR3 bases: TGTGCCTGGAGTGGGGCCAGGGCGGTCTACGAGCAGTACTTC.

This chain uses TRBV7-2 with TRBJ2-5, with D perhaps matching TRBD2 (7 bases). This CDR3 has 14 residues. With 5 bases removed from V and 5 bases from J, the gap between germline ends came to 15 bases. In germline, CDR1 is SGHTA, CDR2 FQGNSA. This CDR3 is CASSKGGAVETQYF. The CDR3 bases are TGTGCCAGCAGCAAAGGGGGGGCAGTGGAGACCCAGTACTTC. The variable domain in full, with the rest retrieved from reference TRBV7-2 and TRBJ2-5, is GAGVSQSPSNKVTEKGKDVELRCDPISGHTALYWYRQSLGQGLEFLIYFQGNSAPDKSGLPSDRFSAERTGGSVSTLTIQRTQQEDSAVYLCASSKGGAVETQYFGPGTRLLVL.

This chain links TRBV29-1 with TRBJ1-1; D is undetermined. V was pared by 4 bases and J by 0 bases, with 9 bases between. The V gene's germline CDR1 is SQVTM and CDR2 ANQGSEA. The CDR3 contains 13 residues. For the CDR3, the DNA is TGCAGCGTTGGACACGCCATGAACACTGAAGCTTTCTTT. It encodes CSVGHAMNTEAFF. The full variable domain, in which reference TRBV29-1 and TRBJ1-1 provide the parts outside the CDR3, is SAVISQKPSRDICQRGTSLTIQCQVDSQVTMMFWYRQQPGQSLTLIATANQGSEATYESGFVIDKFPISRPNLTFSTLTVSNMSPEDSSIYLCSVGHAMNTEAFFGQGTRLTVV.

The chain uses TRBV5-4 and TRBJ2-1; possibly TRBD2 for D (5 bases). This CDR3 has 13 amino acids. Between the trimmed V and J ends, which lost 2 bases and 6 bases, there was a span of 9 bases. CDR1 is SGHNT, CDR2 YYREEE, per germline (reference sequence). CDR3 DNA sequence: TGTGCCAGCAGCTTTGACCGGGGCAATGAGCAGTTCTTC. It translates to CASSFDRGNEQFF.

The chain uses TRBV9 and TRBJ2-1; 7 nucleotides line up with TRBD2. The junction had 16 bases not matched to a gene; V was cut back by 3 bases and J by 7 bases. From germline, CDR1 is SGDLS and CDR2 YYNGEE. The CDR3 has 17 residues. The CDR3 DNA reads as TGTGCCAGCAGCGCGACCCGGACTGCGGGAGTACGAAATGAGCAGTTCTTC. It specifies CASSATRTAGVRNEQFF.

This clone was counted once. The chain recombines TRBV4-2 with TRBJ1-2, with D perhaps TRBD1 (5 bases). The CDR3 has 14 amino acids. CDR1 is LGHNA and CDR2 is YNFKEQ in the germline V gene. V was pared by 0 bases and J by 7 bases, with 12 bases between. CDR3 region: CASSQDIGGGGYTF. CDR3 in DNA: TGTGCCAGCAGCCAAGATATCGGGGGGGGTGGCTACACCTTC.

This chain links TRBV4-1 with TRBJ1-5, with 9 bases identical to TRBD1. The CDR3 has 14 amino acids. V shed 6 bases, J shed 5 bases, and the junction held 5 bases outside the gene matches. Germline assignment: CDR1 MGHRA and CDR2 YSYEKL. CDR3 DNA: TGCGCCAGCAGTCCTTGGACAGGGGATCAGCCCCAGCATTTT. This encodes CASSPWTGDQPQHF.

This clone came up once. The J gene is TRBJ2-2, the V gene TRBV5-3; a possible D gene is TRBD1 (6 bases). TRBV5-3 is placed among ORFs of uncertain function. Trimming cost V 4 bases and J 0 bases, with 13 bases left between them. This CDR3 is 16 amino acids long. The CDR3: CARSTTTGANTGELFF. CDR3 coding DNA: TGTGCCAGAAGCACTACGACAGGAGCGAACACCGGGGAGCTGTTTTTT.

As DNA, the CDR3 is TGTGCCAGCAGCCAAGAGGGCAGGGGGCGCGACGAGCAGTACTTC. It encodes CASSQEGRGRDEQYF. The chain joins TRBV4-2 to TRBJ2-5; 8 bases are a match to TRBD1. Matching the DNA end better, TRBJ2-7 makes the J call doubtful. This CDR3 region has 15 residues. Germline loops: CDR1 LGHNA, CDR2 YNFKEQ.